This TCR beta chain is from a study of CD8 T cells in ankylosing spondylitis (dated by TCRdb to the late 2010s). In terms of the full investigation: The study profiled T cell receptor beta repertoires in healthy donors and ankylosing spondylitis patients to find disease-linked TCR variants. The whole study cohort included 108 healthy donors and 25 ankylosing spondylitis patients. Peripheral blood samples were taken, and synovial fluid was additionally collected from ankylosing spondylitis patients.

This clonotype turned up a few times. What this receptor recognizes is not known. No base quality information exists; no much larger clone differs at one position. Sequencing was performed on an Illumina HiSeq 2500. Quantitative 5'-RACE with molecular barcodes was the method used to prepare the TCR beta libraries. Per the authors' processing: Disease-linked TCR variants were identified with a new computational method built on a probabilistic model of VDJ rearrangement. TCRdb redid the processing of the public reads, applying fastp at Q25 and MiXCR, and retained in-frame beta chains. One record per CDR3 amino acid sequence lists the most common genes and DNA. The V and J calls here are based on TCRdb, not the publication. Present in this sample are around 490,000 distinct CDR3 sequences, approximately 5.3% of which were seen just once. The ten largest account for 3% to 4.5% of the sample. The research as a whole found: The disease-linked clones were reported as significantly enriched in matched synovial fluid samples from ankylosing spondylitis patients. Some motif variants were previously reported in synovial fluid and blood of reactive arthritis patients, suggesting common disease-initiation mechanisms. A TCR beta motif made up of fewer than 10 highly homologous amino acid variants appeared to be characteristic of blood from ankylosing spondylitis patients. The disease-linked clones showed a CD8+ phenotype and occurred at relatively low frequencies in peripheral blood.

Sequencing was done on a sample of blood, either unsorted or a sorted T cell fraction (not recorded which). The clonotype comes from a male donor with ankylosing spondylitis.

The CDR3 in this case is CATTGGLSSNIQYF. At the DNA level, the sequence is TGTGCCACCACGGGGGGGCTTAGCTCAAACATTCAGTACTTC. The sequence joins TRBV2 to TRBJ2-4; 8 central nucleotides agree with TRBD2. The CDR3 measures 14 amino acids from cysteine to phenylalanine. Here the CDR3 DNA is all that survives: 42 bases in frame from base 1. CDR1 and CDR2 are read off the germline V gene as SNHLY and FYNNEI. V trim: 10 bases; J trim: 6 bases; unmatched bases: 11.